Here is one T cell receptor beta chain with its context. Its antigen remains unknown. TCRdb itself ran the reads through MiXCR, one entry per CDR3 protein. Of approximately 910,000 distinct CDR3 sequences in the sample, more than 25% are singletons; the top ten hold around 15%. The data originate from a study of T cell repertoires in cytomegalovirus infection. Trimming removed 4 bases from V and 7 bases from J, with 20 bases in between. Germline V CDR1 and CDR2: SGHAT, FQNNGV. This CDR3 is built from 16 residues. This clonotype originated in a human donor in good health (CMV status not recorded). Some clones in this sample may be carry-over from other donors' samples. The specimen comprised cultured CD8+ T cells from PBMCs, sampled from culture after CMV antigen stimulation. The chain joins TRBV11-2 to TRBJ2-1; D gene uncertain. CDR3 in amino acids: CASSSPFRLVNNEQFF. The CDR3 DNA sequence: TGTGCCAGCAGCTCCCCGTTCCGTTTGGTAAATAATGAGCAGTTCTTC. Full variable domain (missing parts from reference TRBV11-2 and TRBJ2-1): EAGVAQSPRYKIIEKRQSVAFWCNPISGHATLYWYQQILGQGPKLLIQFQNNGVVDDSQLPKDRFSAERLKGVDSTLKIQPAKLEDSAVYLCASSSPFRLVNNEQFFGPGTRLTVL.